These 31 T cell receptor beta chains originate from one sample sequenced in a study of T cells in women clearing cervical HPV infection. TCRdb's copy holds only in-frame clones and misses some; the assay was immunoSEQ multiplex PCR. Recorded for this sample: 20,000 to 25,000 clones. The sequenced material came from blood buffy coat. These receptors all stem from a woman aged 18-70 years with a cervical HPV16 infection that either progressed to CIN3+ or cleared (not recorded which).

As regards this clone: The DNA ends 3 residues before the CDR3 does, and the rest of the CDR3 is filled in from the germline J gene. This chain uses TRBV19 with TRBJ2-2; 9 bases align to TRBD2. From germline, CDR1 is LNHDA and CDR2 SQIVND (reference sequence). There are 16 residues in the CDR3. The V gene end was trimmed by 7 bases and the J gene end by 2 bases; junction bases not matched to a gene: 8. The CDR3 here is CASTRLAAPNTGELFF. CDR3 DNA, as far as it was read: TGTGCCAGTACCCGACTAGCGGCACCTAACACCGGGGAG. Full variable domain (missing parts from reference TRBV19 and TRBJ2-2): DGGITQSPKYLFRKEGQNVTLSCEQNLNHDAMYWYRQDPGQGLRLIYYSQIVNDFQKGDIAEGYSVSREKKESFPLTVTSAQKNPTAFYLCASTRLAAPNTGELFFGEGSRLTVL.

The sequenced CDR3 bases are TGTGCCACCAGCAGAGACGCACTTTGGACCGGGGAG. Translation: CATSRDALWTGE. The complete CDR3 reads CATSRDALWTGELFF. The rearrangement links TRBV15 to TRBJ2-2; D not resolved. The DNA ends 3 residues before the CDR3 does, and the rest of the CDR3 is filled in from the germline J gene. CDR1 and CDR2 from the germline V gene are LNHNV and YYDKDF (reference sequence). This CDR3 region has 15 residues. Trimming took off 0 bases at V and 5 bases at J, with 10 bases between the two ends.

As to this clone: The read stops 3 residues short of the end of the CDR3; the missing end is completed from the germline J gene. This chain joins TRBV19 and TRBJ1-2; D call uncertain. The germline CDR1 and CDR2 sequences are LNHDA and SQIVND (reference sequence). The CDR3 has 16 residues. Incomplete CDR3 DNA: TGTGCCAGTAGTATAGATGTTAGCGGGAGCGGAGATACC. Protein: CASSIDVSGSGDT. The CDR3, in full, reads CASSIDVSGSGDTYTF.

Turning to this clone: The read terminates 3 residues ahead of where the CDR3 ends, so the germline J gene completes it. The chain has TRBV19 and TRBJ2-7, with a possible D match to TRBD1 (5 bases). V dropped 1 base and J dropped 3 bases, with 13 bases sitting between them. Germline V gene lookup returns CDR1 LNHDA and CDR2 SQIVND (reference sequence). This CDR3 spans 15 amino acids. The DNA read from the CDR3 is TGTGCCAGTAGTATAGCTGCTGGACAAAGCTACGAG. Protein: CASSIAAGQSYE. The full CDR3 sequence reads CASSIAAGQSYEQYF.

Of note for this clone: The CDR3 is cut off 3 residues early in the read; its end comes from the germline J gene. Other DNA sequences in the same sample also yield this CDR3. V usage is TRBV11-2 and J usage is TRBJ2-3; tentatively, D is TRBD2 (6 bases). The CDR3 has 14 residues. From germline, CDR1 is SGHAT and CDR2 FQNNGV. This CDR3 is CASSFAGLQETQYF. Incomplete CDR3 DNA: TGTGCCAGCAGCTTTGCGGGACTCCAAGAGACG.

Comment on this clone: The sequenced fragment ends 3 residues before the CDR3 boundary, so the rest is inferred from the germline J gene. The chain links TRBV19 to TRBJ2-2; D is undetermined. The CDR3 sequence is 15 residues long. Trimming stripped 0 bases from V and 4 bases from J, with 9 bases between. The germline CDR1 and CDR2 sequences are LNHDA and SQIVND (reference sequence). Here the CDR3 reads CASSIDIGPTGELFF. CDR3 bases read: TGTGCCAGTAGTATAGATATCGGTCCCACCGGGGAG.

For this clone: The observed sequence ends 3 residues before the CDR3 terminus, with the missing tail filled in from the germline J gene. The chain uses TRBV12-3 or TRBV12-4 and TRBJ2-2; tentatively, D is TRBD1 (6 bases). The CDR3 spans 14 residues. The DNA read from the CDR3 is TGTGCCAGCAGGAAACAGGGAATTAATGAAAAG. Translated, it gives CASRKQGINEK. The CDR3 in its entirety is CASRKQGINEKLFF.

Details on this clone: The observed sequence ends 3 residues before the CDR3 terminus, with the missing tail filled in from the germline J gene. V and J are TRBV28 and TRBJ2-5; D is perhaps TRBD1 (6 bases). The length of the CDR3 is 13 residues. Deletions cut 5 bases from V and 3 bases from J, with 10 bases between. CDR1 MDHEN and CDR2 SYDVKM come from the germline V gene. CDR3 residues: CASSSTGKETQYF. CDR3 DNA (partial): TGTGCCAGCAGTAGTACAGGGAAAGAGACC.

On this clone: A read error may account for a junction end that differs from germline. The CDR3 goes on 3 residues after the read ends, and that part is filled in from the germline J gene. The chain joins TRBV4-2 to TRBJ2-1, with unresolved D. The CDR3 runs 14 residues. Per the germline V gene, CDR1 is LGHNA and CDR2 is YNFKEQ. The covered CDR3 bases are TGCGCCAGCAGCCAAGGGTACGGGTACAATGAG. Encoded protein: CASSQGYGYNE. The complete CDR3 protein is CASSQGYGYNEQFF.

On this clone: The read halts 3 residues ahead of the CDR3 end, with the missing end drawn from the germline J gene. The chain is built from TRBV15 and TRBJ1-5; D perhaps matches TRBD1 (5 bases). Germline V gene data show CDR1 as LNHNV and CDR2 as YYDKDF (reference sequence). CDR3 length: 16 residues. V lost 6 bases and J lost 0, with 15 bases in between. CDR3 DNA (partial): TGTGCCACCAGAGAGACGGGGGGTTTTAGCAATCAGCCC. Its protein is CATRETGGFSNQP. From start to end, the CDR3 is CATRETGGFSNQPQHF.

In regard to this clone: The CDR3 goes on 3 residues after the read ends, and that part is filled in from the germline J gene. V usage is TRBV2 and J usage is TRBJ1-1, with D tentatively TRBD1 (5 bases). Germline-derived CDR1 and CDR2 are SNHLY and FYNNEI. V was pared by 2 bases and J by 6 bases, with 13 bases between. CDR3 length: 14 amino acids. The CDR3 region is CASSERGAEAEAFF. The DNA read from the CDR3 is TGTGCCAGCAGTGAAAGGGGCGCGGAGGCTGAA.

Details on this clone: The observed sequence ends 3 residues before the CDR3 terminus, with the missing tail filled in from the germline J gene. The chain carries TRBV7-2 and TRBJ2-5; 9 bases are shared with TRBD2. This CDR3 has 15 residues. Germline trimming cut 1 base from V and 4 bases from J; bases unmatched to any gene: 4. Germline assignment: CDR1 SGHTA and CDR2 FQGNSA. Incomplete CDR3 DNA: TGTGCCAGCAGCTTAGGCGGGGGGGGAGGAGAGACC. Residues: CASSLGGGGGET. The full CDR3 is CASSLGGGGGETQYF.

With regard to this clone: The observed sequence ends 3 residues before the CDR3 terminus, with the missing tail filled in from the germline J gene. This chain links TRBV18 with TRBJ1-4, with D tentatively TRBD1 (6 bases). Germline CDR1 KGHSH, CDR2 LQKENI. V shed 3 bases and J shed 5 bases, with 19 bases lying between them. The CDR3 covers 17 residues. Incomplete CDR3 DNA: TGTGCCAGCTCACCTCGCCCCTACAGGGATGCCAATGAAAAA. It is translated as CASSPRPYRDANEK. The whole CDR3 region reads CASSPRPYRDANEKLFF.

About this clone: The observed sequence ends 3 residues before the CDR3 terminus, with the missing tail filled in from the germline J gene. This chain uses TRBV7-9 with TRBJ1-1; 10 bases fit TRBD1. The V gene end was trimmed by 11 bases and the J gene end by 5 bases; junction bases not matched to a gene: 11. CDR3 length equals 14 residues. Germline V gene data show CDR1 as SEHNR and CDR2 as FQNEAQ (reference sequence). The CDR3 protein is CAGGYGTGVTEAFF. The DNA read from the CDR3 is TGTGCCGGGGGGTATGGGACAGGGGTAACTGAA.

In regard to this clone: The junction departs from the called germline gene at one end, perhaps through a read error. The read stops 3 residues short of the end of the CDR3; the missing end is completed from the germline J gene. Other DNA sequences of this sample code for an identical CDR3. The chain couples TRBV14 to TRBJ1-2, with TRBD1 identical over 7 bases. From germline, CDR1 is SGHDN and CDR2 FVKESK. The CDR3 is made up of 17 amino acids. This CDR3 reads CASSQSAGTDSNYGYTF. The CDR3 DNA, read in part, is TGTGCCAGCAGCCAATCCGCCGGGACAGACTCTAACTATGGT.

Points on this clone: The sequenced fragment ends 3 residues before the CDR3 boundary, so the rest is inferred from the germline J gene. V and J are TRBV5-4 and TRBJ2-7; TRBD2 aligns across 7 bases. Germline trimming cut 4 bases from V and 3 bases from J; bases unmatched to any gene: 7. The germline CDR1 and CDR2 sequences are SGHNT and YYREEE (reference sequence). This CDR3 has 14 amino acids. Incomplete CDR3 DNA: TGTGCCAGCAGCCAGACCACGGGGGGCTACGAG. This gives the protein CASSQTTGGYE. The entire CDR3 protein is CASSQTTGGYEQYF.

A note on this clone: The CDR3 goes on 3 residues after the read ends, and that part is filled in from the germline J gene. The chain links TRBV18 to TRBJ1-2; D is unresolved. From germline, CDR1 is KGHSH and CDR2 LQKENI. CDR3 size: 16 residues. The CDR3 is CASSLTGAGVYNDYTF. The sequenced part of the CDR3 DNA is TGTGCCAGCTCCCTGACCGGTGCCGGGGTCTACAATGAC.

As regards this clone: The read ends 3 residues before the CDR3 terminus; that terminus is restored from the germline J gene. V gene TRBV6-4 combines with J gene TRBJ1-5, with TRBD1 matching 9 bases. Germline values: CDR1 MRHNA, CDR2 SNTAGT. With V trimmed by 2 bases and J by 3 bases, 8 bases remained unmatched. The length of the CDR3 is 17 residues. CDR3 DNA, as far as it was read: TGTGCCAGCAGTGACCCTACTTGGGACAGGGACAATCAGCCC. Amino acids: CASSDPTWDRDNQP. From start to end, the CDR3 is CASSDPTWDRDNQPQHF.

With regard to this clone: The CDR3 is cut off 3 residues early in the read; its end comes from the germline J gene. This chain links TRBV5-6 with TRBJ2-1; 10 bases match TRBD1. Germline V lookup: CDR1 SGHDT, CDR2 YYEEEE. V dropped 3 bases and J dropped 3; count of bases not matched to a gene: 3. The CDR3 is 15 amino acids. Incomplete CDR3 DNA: TGTGCCAGCAGCTCCCGGGACAGGGGCTACAATGAG. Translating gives CASSSRDRGYNE. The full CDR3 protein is CASSSRDRGYNEQFF.

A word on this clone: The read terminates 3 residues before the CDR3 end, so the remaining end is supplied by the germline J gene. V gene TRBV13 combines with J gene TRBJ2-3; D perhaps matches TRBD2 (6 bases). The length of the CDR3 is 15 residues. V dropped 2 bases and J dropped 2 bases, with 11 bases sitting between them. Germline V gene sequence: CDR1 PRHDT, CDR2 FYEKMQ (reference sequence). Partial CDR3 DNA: TGTGCCAGCAGCTTACGCGGGACTTACACAGATACG. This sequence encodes CASSLRGTYTDT. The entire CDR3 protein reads CASSLRGTYTDTQYF. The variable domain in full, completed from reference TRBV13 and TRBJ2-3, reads AAGVIQSPRHLIKEKRETATLKCYPIPRHDTVYWYQQGPGQDPQFLISFYEKMQSDKGSIPDRFSAQQFSDYHSELNMSSLELGDSALYFCASSLRGTYTDTQYFGPGTRLTVL.

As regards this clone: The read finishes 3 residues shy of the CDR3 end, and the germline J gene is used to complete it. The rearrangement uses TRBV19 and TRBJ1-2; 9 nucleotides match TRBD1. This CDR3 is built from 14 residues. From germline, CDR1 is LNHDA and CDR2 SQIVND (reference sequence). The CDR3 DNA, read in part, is TGTGCCAGTAGTCCCGGGACAGGGTCCTACGAC. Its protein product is CASSPGTGSYD. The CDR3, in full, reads CASSPGTGSYDYTF.

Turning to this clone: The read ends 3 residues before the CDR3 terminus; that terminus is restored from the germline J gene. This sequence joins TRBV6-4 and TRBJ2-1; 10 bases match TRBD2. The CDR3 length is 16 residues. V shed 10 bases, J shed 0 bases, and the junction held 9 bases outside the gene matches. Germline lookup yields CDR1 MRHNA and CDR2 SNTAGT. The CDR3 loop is CATQRASGSSYNEQFF. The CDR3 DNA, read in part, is TGTGCCACCCAACGGGCTAGCGGGAGCTCCTACAATGAG.

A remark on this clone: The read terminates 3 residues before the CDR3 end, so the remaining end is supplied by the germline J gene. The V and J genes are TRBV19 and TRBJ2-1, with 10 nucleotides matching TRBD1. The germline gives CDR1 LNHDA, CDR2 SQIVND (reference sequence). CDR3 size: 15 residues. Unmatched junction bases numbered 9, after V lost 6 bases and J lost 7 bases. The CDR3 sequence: CASRRQGAEGNEQFF. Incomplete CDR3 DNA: TGTGCCAGTAGACGACAGGGGGCGGAGGGGAATGAG.

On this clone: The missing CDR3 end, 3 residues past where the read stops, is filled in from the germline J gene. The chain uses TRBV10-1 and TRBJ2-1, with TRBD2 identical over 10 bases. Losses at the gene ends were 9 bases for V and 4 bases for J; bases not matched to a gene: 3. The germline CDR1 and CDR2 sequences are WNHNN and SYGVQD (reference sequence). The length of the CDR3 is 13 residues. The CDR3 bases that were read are TGCGCCAGGAGGACTAGCGGTTACAATGAG. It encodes CARRTSGYNE. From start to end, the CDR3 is CARRTSGYNEQFF.

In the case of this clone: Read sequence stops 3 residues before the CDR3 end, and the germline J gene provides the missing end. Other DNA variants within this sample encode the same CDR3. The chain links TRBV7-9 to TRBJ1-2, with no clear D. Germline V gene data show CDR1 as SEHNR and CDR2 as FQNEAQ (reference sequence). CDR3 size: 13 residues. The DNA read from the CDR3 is TGTGCCAGCAGCTTAGGCACCCACAATGAC. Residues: CASSLGTHND. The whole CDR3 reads CASSLGTHNDYTF.

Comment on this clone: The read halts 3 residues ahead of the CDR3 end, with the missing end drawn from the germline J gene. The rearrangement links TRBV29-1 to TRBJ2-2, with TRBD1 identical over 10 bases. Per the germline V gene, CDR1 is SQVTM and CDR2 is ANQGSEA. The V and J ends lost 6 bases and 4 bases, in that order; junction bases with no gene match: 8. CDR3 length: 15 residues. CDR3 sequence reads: CSVGGQGVGTGELFF. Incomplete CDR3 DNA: TGCAGCGTGGGCGGACAGGGGGTGGGCACCGGGGAG.

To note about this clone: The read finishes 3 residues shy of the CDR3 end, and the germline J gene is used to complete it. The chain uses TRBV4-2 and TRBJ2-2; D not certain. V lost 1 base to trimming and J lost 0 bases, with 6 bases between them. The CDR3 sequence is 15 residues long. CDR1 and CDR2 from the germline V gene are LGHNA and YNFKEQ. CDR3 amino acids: CASSQAPANTGELFF. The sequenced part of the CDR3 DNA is TGTGCCAGCAGCCAAGCCCCAGCGAACACCGGGGAG.

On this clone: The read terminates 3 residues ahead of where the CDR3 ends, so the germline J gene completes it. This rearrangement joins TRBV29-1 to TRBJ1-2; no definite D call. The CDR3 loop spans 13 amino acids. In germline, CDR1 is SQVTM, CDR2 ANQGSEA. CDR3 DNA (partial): TGCAGCGTTGAGGAGGGTAGGGCAGATACC. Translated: CSVEEGRADT. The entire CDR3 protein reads CSVEEGRADTYTF.

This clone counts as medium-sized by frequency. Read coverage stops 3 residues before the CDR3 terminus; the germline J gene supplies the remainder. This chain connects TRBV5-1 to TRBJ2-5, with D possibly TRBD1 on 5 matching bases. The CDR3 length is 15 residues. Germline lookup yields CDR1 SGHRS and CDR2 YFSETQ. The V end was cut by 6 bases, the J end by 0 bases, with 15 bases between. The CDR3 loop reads CASKVGVQDQETQYF. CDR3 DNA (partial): TGCGCCAGCAAGGTAGGGGTCCAGGACCAAGAGACC.

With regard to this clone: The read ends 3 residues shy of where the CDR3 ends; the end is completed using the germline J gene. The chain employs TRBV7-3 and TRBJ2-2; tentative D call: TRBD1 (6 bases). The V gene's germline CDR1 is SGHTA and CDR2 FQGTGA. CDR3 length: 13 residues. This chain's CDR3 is CASSTGTLEKLFF. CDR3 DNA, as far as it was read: TGTGCCAGCAGCACCGGGACACTTGAAAAG.

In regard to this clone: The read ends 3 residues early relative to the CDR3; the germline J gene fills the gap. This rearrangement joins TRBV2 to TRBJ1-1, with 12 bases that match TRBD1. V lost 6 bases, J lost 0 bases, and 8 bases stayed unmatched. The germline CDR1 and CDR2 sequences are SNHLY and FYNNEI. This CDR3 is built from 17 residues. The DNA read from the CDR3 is TGTGCCAGCAGCAATTCCGGGACAGGGGGCATGAACACTGAA. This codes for CASSNSGTGGMNTE. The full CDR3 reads CASSNSGTGGMNTEAFF.